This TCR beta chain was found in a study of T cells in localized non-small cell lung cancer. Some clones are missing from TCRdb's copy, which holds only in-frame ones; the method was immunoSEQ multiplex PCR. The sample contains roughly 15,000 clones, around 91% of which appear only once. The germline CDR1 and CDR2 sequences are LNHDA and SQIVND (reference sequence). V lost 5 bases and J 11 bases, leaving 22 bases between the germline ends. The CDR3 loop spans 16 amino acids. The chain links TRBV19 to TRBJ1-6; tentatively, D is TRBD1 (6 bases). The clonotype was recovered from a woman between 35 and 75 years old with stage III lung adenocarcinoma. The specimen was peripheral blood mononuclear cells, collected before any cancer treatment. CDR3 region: CASSSPRGRGDPPLHF. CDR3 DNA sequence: TGTGCCAGTAGTTCCCCCAGGGGTAGGGGAGATCCACCCCTCCACTTT.